Following are 24 T cell receptor beta chains from one sample sequenced in a study of siplizumab effects on memory and regulatory T cells. Here immunoSEQ multiplex PCR was the method, and the copy in TCRdb shows in-frame clones only, minus some. The sample includes roughly 97,000 clones, about 94% of them seen just once. Sequenced input: Tregs sorted from blood. The receptors were gathered from a human donor in good health.

The chain combines TRBV4-3 with TRBJ2-1, with D perhaps given as TRBD1 or TRBD2 (5 bases each). Deletions cut 3 bases from V and 6 bases from J, with 12 bases between. Looked up from germline, CDR1 is LGHNA and CDR2 is YSLEER. This CDR3 is built from 14 residues. In nucleotides, the CDR3 is TGCGCCAGCAGCCAGGAGGACACAAGCAATGAGCAGTTCTTC. Amino acid sequence: CASSQEDTSNEQFF.

J is TRBJ1-2 and V is TRBV5-1, with 8 bases fitting TRBD1. CDR3 size: 15 residues. Trimming removed 4 bases from V and 2 bases from J; junction bases left unmatched: 7. Germline CDR1 is SGHRS and CDR2 is YFSETQ. In DNA form, the CDR3 reads TGCGCCAGCAGCCGAACACAGGGGGTAAACTATGGCTACACCTTC. It codes for CASSRTQGVNYGYTF.

The rearrangement joins TRBV6-5 to TRBJ2-2; TRBD2 might be the D (6 bases). This CDR3 spans 13 amino acids. V shed 8 bases and J shed 3 bases, with 10 bases lying between them. Germline-derived CDR1 and CDR2 are MNHEY and SVGAGI. The CDR3 sequence is CASGGTHTGELFF. The CDR3 nucleotides read TGTGCCAGCGGGGGGACGCACACCGGGGAGCTGTTTTTT.

This chain links TRBV13 with TRBJ1-3; D uncertain. This CDR3 is 15 amino acids long. Germline lookup yields CDR1 PRHDT and CDR2 FYEKMQ (reference sequence). V lost 5 bases and J 1 base, leaving 12 bases between the germline ends. The CDR3 spells CASSNRRFSGNTIYF. The CDR3 DNA reads TGTGCCAGCAGCAACCGGAGGTTTTCTGGAAACACCATATATTTT.

This rearrangement joins TRBV30 to TRBJ2-1; 11 bases are shared with TRBD2. V trimming: 5 bases; J trimming: 5 bases; junction bases outside the gene matches: 14. Per the germline V gene, CDR1 is GTSNPN and CDR2 is SVGIG (reference sequence). There are 17 residues in the CDR3. The CDR3 is CAWDLAGGTLGNNEQFF. Written as DNA, the CDR3 is TGTGCCTGGGATCTAGCGGGAGGTACTTTGGGAAACAATGAGCAGTTCTTC.

In this sample, this clone turned up once. The chain carries TRBV7-8 and TRBJ1-5; no definite D call. Germline V gene lookup returns CDR1 SGHVS and CDR2 FQNEAQ. V lost 5 bases, J lost 3 bases, and 17 bases lay in between. This CDR3 comprises 16 residues. CDR3 DNA: TGTGCCAGCAGCCCCGCCATCGGAGGCGTCAATCAGCCCCAGCATTTT. Translated, it gives CASSPAIGGVNQPQHF.

This rearrangement joins TRBV7-2 to TRBJ2-1, with a possible D match to TRBD2 (5 bases). This CDR3 contains 14 residues. Trimming stripped 6 bases from V and 7 bases from J, with 16 bases between. Germline V gene lookup returns CDR1 SGHTA and CDR2 FQGNSA. CDR3 DNA sequence: TGTGCCAGCAGTTACACTGCAAGCGGTAATGAGCAGTTCTTC. Its translation is CASSYTASGNEQFF.

The genes are TRBV28 and TRBJ2-5; D remains unclear. This CDR3 contains 14 residues. Germline CDR1 MDHEN, CDR2 SYDVKM. The V end was cut by 5 bases, the J end by 4 bases, with 14 bases between. In DNA, the CDR3 is TGTGCCAGCAGTCGTCCCGGCAGTGCAGAGACCCAGTACTTC. Translation: CASSRPGSAETQYF.

This rearrangement joins TRBV7-6 to TRBJ2-3; no clear D gene. Germline V gene data show CDR1 as SGHVS and CDR2 as FNYEAQ. The CDR3 is 12 residues long. V dropped 3 bases and J dropped 5 bases, with 6 bases sitting between them. The CDR3 protein is CASSFSGDTQYF. CDR3 DNA sequence: TGTGCCAGCAGCTTCTCCGGAGATACGCAGTATTTT.

The J gene is TRBJ2-7, the V gene TRBV10-3; maybe TRBD1 (6 bases). The CDR3 is made up of 14 amino acids. The V end was cut by 4 bases, the J end by 6 bases, with 16 bases between. The germline V gene encodes CDR1 ENHRY and CDR2 SYGVKD. The chain's CDR3 is CAISGPGTLGEQYF. CDR3 DNA: TGTGCCATCAGTGGTCCCGGGACACTCGGCGAGCAGTACTTC.

This clone showed up just a few times. V is TRBV5-1 and J is TRBJ2-6; 11 bases are a match to TRBD1. Germline V lookup: CDR1 SGHRS, CDR2 YFSETQ. The CDR3 spans 16 residues. Trimming cost V 3 bases and J 2 bases; bases outside gene matches: 1. This CDR3 is CASSWTGGAGANVLTF. The CDR3 coding sequence is TGCGCCAGCAGCTGGACAGGGGGCGCTGGGGCCAACGTCCTGACTTTC. Variable domain in full (rest from reference TRBV5-1 and TRBJ2-6): KAGVTQTPRYLIKTRGQQVTLSCSPISGHRSVSWYQQTPGQGLQFLFEYFSETQRNKGNFPGRFSGRQFSNSRSEMNVSTLELGDSALYLCASSWTGGAGANVLTFGAGSRLTVL.

This chain joins TRBV5-1 and TRBJ2-5; possible D gene TRBD2, 6 bases. The CDR3 has 14 amino acids. Germline CDR1 reads SGHRS; CDR2 reads YFSETQ. The ends were cut back, 0 bases at V and 3 bases at J, with 9 bases in the middle. The CDR3 sequence: CASSLDGTEETQYF. Here the CDR3 DNA reads TGCGCCAGCAGCTTGGATGGGACTGAAGAGACCCAGTACTTC.

The V gene is TRBV5-1, the J gene TRBJ1-6; D is possibly TRBD1 (5 bases). Trimming took 5 bases from V and 3 from J, leaving 9 bases between them. The CDR3 runs 14 residues. CDR1 and CDR2 from the germline V gene are SGHRS and YFSETQ. Here the CDR3 reads CASRQVDYNSPLHF. The CDR3 coding sequence is TGCGCCAGCAGACAGGTCGACTATAATTCACCCCTCCACTTT.

The V and J genes are TRBV18 and TRBJ2-7, with unresolved D. The CDR3 totals 14 residues. Trimming left V 1 base short and J 0 bases short, with 7 bases between. Germline loops: CDR1 KGHSH, CDR2 LQKENI. The CDR3 region is CASSPRRASYEQYF. The DNA for the CDR3 is TGTGCCAGCTCACCACGCCGGGCCTCCTACGAGCAGTACTTC.

The chain couples TRBV4-2 to TRBJ2-1; TRBD2 matches 9 bases. Looked up from germline, CDR1 is LGHNA and CDR2 is YNFKEQ. V shed 0 bases, J shed 2 bases, and the junction held 2 bases outside the gene matches. There are 16 residues in the CDR3. The CDR3 sequence: CASSQEAGGAYNEQFF. The CDR3 DNA sequence: TGTGCCAGCAGCCAAGAGGCGGGGGGGGCCTACAATGAGCAGTTCTTC.

V is TRBV28 and J is TRBJ2-5; D may be TRBD2 (6 bases). The CDR3 covers 12 residues. Germline lookup yields CDR1 MDHEN and CDR2 SYDVKM. V lost 8 bases, J lost 3 bases, and 10 bases lay in between. CDR3 sequence: CASAGLKETQYF. The CDR3 coding sequence is TGTGCCAGCGCGGGACTCAAAGAGACCCAGTACTTC.

This clone has a single count. The chain couples TRBV27 to TRBJ2-7, with D unclear. CDR3 length: 13 residues. V gave up 6 bases and J gave up 1 base, with 10 bases separating them. From germline, CDR1 is MNHEY and CDR2 SMNVEV (reference sequence). CDR3 region: CASRHMGSYEQYF. CDR3 bases: TGTGCCAGCAGACATATGGGTTCCTACGAGCAGTACTTC.

V usage is TRBV5-4 and J usage is TRBJ2-5, with D tentatively TRBD2 (5 bases). Trimming took 0 bases from V and 1 from J, leaving 10 bases between them. Germline CDR1 reads SGHNT; CDR2 reads YYREEE (reference sequence). The CDR3 extends over 15 amino acids. The CDR3 protein is CASSLGPGFQETQYF. In DNA, the CDR3 is TGTGCCAGCAGCTTGGGGCCGGGATTCCAAGAGACCCAGTACTTC.

This clone has only one observation. The CDR3 DNA reads TGTGCCAGCAGTAAACTAGCGGGGGGCGGGGAGACCCAGTACTTC. The encoded protein is CASSKLAGGGETQYF. The V call is TRBV25-1, the J call TRBJ2-5; 12 bases map to TRBD2. The CDR3 spans 15 residues. Germline loops: CDR1 MGHDK, CDR2 SYGVNS. Trimming cost V 5 bases and J 5 bases; bases outside gene matches: 6.

The chain recombines TRBV5-1 with TRBJ1-2, with D possibly TRBD1 on 6 matching bases. The ends were cut back, 5 bases at V and 4 bases at J, with 12 bases in the middle. The CDR3 consists of 13 residues. CDR1 is SGHRS, CDR2 YFSETQ, per germline. Here the CDR3 reads CASSQDSRYGYTF. CDR3 bases: TGCGCCAGCAGTCAGGACAGCCGCTATGGCTACACCTTC.

V gene TRBV6-4 combines with J gene TRBJ2-1; D not certain. This CDR3 has 15 amino acids. The germline V gene encodes CDR1 MRHNA and CDR2 SNTAGT. Trimming took 3 bases from V and 6 from J, leaving 15 bases between them. This CDR3 is CASSDVLALSNEQFF. CDR3 nucleotide sequence: TGTGCCAGCAGTGATGTATTAGCTCTTAGCAATGAGCAGTTCTTC.

The rearrangement joins TRBV10-3 to TRBJ1-1, with unresolved D. This CDR3 has 14 residues. V lost 7 bases, J lost 0 bases, and 12 bases lay in between. Germline V gene sequence: CDR1 ENHRY, CDR2 SYGVKD. CDR3 sequence: CAIKPGIMNTEAFF. CDR3 in DNA: TGTGCCATCAAACCGGGCATCATGAACACTGAAGCTTTCTTT.

The rearrangement links TRBV5-5 to TRBJ2-1, with D unclear. CDR1 is SGHKS and CDR2 is YYEKEE in the germline V gene (reference sequence). CDR3 length: 13 residues. Trimming cost V 0 bases and J 6 bases, with 7 bases left between them. The CDR3 region has the DNA TGTGCCAGCAGCTTGGAGGCAGGCAATGAGCAGTTCTTC. Translating it yields CASSLEAGNEQFF.

The chain couples TRBV27 to TRBJ2-1, with D perhaps TRBD1 or TRBD2 (5 bases each). The CDR3 length is 17 residues. From germline, CDR1 is MNHEY and CDR2 SMNVEV (reference sequence). Trimming took 6 bases from V and 5 from J, leaving 23 bases between them. CDR3 in DNA: TGTGCCAGCAGGCACACCCCGGGGCTCAAGGGGAACAATGAGCAGTTCTTC. Its translation: CASRHTPGLKGNNEQFF.